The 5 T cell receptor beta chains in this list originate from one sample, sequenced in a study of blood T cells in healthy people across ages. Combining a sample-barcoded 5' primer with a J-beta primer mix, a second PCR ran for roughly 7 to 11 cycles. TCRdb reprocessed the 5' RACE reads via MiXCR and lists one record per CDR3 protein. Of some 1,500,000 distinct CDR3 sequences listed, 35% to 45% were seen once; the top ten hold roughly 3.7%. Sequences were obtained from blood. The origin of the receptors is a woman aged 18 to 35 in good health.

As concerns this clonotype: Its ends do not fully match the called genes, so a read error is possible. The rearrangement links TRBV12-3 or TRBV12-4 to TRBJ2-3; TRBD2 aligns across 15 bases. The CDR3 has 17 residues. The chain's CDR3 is CASSPGLAGGRADAQYF. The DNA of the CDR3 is TGTGCCAGCAGTCCCGGACTAGCGGGAGGGAGAGCAGATGCGCAGTATTTT.

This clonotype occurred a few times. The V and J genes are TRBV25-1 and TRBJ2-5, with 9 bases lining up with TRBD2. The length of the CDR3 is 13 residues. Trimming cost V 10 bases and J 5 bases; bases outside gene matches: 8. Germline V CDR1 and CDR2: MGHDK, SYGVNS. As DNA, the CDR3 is TGTGCCACCCTGCGGGAGGGCTGGGAGACCCAGTACTTC. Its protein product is CATLREGWETQYF.

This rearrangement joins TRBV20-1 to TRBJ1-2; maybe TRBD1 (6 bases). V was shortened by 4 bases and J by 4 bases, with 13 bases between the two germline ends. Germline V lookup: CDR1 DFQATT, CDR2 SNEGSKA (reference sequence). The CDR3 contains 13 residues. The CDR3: CSAIPGQIYGYTF. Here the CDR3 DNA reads TGCAGTGCTATACCCGGACAGATCTATGGCTACACCTTC.

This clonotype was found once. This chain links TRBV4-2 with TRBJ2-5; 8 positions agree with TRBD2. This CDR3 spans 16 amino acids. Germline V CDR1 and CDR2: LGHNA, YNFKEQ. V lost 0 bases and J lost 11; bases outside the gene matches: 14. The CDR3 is CASSQDGTSGLYGQYF. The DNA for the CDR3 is TGTGCCAGCAGCCAAGATGGCACTAGCGGCCTCTACGGGCAGTACTTC.

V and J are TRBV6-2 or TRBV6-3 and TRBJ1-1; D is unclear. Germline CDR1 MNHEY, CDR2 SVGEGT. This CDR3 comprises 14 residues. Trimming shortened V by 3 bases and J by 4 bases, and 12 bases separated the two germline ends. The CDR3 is CASSYPHGITEAFF. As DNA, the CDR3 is TGTGCCAGCAGTTATCCTCATGGGATCACTGAAGCTTTCTTT.